This T cell receptor (beta chain) appears in the sequencing data of a study of PD-1 blockade in classical Hodgkin lymphoma. Study-level information: The study gave patients nivolumab 3 mg/kg intravenously every 2 weeks.

The V and J ends lost 5 bases and 3 bases respectively, with 11 bases between them. This CDR3 spans 14 amino acids. CDR1 is LNHDA and CDR2 is SQIVND in the germline V gene (reference sequence). Study results and limitations: Later analyses included only patients treated at least 1 year post-ASCT. Repertoire difference causes, possibly disease activity or prior therapy, remain undefined. By cycle point C4D1, TCR diversity had risen significantly in CD4+ cells (but not CD8+ cells).

On this clone itself: Antigen: not known.

Following autologous stem cell transplantation, relapse occurred in every patient, and exposure to brentuximab vedotin varied. Sequenced by immunoSEQ multiplex PCR; TCRdb stores in-frame clones only, minus some. This sample has tens of thousands of clones, with roughly nine tenths found just once. The sequencing used peripheral blood mononuclear cells (PBMCs), collected at baseline. The V and J genes are TRBV19 and TRBJ1-3; possible D gene TRBD1, 6 bases. The sequence was obtained from a human donor with classical Hodgkin lymphoma. CDR3 in amino acids: CASSRGADGNTIYF. The CDR3 bases are TGTGCCAGTAGTCGGGGGGCAGATGGAAACACCATATATTTT.